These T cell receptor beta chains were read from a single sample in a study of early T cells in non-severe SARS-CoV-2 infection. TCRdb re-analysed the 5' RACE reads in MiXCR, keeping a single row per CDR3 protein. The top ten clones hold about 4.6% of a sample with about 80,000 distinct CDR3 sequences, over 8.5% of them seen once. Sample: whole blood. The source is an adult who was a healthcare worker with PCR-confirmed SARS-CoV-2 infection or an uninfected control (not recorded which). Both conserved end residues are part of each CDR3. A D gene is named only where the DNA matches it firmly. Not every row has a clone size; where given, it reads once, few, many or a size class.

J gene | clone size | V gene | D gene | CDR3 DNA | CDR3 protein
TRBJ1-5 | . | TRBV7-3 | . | TGTGCCAGCAGCAAGGCAGGCCGATGGATCCATCAGCCCCAGCATTTT | CASSKAGRWIHQPQHF
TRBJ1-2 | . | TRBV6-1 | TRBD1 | TGTGCCAGCAGATTTAATTCTGGGACAGAGGATGGCTACACCTTC | CASRFNSGTEDGYTF
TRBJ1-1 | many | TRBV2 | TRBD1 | TGTGCCAGCAGATCCGGGACAGGGTTCACTGAAGCTTTCTTT | CASRSGTGFTEAFF
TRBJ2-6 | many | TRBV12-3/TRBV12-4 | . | TGTGCCAGCAGCCAACATGGGCCTGGGGCCAACGTCCTGACTTTC | CASSQHGPGANVLTF
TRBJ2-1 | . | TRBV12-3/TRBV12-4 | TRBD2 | TGTGCCAGCAGTTTCGGACAGAAGCGGGAGAGTGAGCAGTTCTTC | CASSFGQKRESEQFF
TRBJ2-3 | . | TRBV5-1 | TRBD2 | TGCGCCAGCAGCTTGGTTCTGCGGGAGGGCCAATATACGCAGTATTTT | CASSLVLREGQYTQYF
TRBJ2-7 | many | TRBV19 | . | TGTGCCAGTGGAAGATCAGGAAACGAGCAGTACTTC | CASGRSGNEQYF
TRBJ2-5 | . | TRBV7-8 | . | TGTGCCAGCAGCTCCGGTTACAGCGGGGACAAAGAGACCCAGTACTTC | CASSSGYSGDKETQYF
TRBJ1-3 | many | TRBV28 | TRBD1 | TGTGCCGGTCAGGGGGCGACTGGAAACACCATATATTTT | CAGQGATGNTIYF
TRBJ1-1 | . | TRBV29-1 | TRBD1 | TGCAGCGTGAGTTATTATGGACAGGATGGGACTGAAGCTTTCTTT | CSVSYYGQDGTEAFF
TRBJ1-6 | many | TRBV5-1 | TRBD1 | TGCGCCAGCAGCGCGGGACAGCAAAGCTCCTATAATTCACCCCTCCACTTT | CASSAGQQSSYNSPLHF
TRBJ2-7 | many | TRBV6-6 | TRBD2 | TGTGCCAGCAGTTACGGCGGGAGGAGCTCCTACGAGCAGTACTTC | CASSYGGRSSYEQYF
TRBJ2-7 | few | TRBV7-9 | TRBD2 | TGTGCCAGCAGCCCGGGAGCGGGAGTCTACGAGCAGTACTTC | CASSPGAGVYEQYF
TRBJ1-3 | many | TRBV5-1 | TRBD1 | TGCGCCAGCAGCTTGGATGGACAGGGCCAAGGAAACACCATATATTTT | CASSLDGQGQGNTIYF
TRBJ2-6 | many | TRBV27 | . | TGTGCCAGGGAGGGTTCTGGGGCCAACGTCCTGACTTTC | CAREGSGANVLTF
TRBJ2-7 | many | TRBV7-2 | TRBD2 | TGTGCCAGCAGCTTAGGACTAGCCAACCCAGCCGAGCAGTACTTC | CASSLGLANPAEQYF
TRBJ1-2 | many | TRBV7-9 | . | TGTGCCAGCAGCTTAGCCCACCCTAGCTCCCGCTACACCTTC | CASSLAHPSSRYTF
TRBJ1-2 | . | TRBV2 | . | TGTGCCAGCAGGGGATTAGGGAATGGCTACACCTTC | CASRGLGNGYTF
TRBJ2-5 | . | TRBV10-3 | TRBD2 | TGTGCCATCAGTGACCCCAGGCCGGGACTAGCGGGGCAAGAGACCCAGTACTTC | CAISDPRPGLAGQETQYF
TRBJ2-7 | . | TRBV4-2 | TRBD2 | TGTGCCAGCAGCCCTACAGGGACTAGCGGATCTTACGAGCAGTACTTC | CASSPTGTSGSYEQYF
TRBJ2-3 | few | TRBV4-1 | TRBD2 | TGCGCCAGCAGCCAAGCCGGGGGGAGGGTGGCAGATACGCAGTATTTT | CASSQAGGRVADTQYF
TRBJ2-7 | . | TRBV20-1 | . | TGCAGTGCTAGAGATCGGGCGGGGGCAAGCGAGCAGTACTTC | CSARDRAGASEQYF
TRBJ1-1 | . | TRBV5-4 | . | TGTGCCAGCAGCTTGGATGACACTGAAGCTTTCTTT | CASSLDDTEAFF
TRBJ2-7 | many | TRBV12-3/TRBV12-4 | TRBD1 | TGTGCCAGCAGTTTAGCCTCTAGTAGGACAGGGCCCTACGAGCAGTACTTC | CASSLASSRTGPYEQYF
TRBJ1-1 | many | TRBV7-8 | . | TGTGCCAGCAGCTTTGGTAGGGGCACTGAAGCTTTCTTT | CASSFGRGTEAFF
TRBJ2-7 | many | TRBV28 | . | TGTGGGGCAAAGGGAATGAACGAGCAGTACTTC | CGAKGMNEQYF
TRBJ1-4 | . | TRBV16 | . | TGTGCCAGTAGTACGGGGACGGCTGAAAAACTGTTTTTT | CASSTGTAEKLFF
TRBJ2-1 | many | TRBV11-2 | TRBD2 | TGTGCCAGCAGCCTTGGACTAGCCAATGAGCAGTTCTTC | CASSLGLANEQFF
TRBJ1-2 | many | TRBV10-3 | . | TGTGCCATCAGTGAGTCTGAACAGGGATGGGATGGCTACACCTTC | CAISESEQGWDGYTF
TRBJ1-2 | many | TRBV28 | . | TGTGCCACCCGGGGACAACACTATGGCTACACCTTC | CATRGQHYGYTF
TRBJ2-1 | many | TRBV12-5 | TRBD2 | TGTGCTAGTGGTTTGGTGACTAGCGGGAGAAAAAATGAGCAGTTCTTC | CASGLVTSGRKNEQFF
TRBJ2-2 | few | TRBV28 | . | TGTGCCAGCAGGTTGGGAGCTGAGGTCACCGGGGAGCTGTTTTTT | CASRLGAEVTGELFF
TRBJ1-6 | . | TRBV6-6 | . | TGTGCCAGCAGTTACTCGAAGGGGGGTTCACCCCTCCACTTT | CASSYSKGGSPLHF
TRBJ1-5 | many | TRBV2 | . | TGTGCCAGCAGCGGGGACAGCAATCAGCCCCAGCATTTT | CASSGDSNQPQHF